The clone carrying this TCR beta chain was counted a single time. The CDR3 runs to 15 residues. V shed 5 bases and J 1 base; nucleotides not matched to a gene: 3. The germline CDR1 and CDR2 sequences are LGHNT and FRNRAP. These data originate in a study of cytomegalovirus exposure and HLA in healthy donors. PCR primers comprised 60 Vbeta and 13 Jbeta primers. Method: immunoSEQ multiplex PCR; TCRdb's copy keeps in-frame clones and lacks some. The sample lists 90,000 or so clones, roughly four fifths seen once, with less than 4% in the top ten. The genes are TRBV12-5 and TRBJ1-4; 8 bases match TRBD1. The sequenced material came from PBMCs. The origin of this receptor is a young man in good health and CMV-seropositive. CDR3 in DNA: TGTGCTAGTGGTAACGACAGGGGAACTAATGAAAAACTGTTTTTT. Its translation is CASGNDRGTNEKLFF. Full variable domain (missing parts from reference TRBV12-5 and TRBJ1-4): DARVTQTPRHKVTEMGQEVTMRCQPILGHNTVFWYRQTMMQGLELLAYFRNRAPLDDSGMPKDRFSAEMPDATLATLKIQPSEPRDSAVYFCASGNDRGTNEKLFFGSGTQLSVL.